Each of the 8 T cell receptor beta chains below was sequenced from the same sample in a study of Ad26.COV2.S vaccination and SARS-CoV-2 variants. Generated by immunoSEQ multiplex PCR, the TCRdb table keeps only in-frame clones and is missing some. The sample includes some 340,000 clones, around 85% of them seen just once. Treatment here: 15 to 20 received Ad26.COV2.S at low or high dose, single or two shots; roughly five received placebo; per-sample allocation not given. Material that was analyzed had been drawn on day 63 after the first vaccine or placebo injection. The source was peripheral blood, collected in a trial of Ad26.COV2.S vaccine versus placebo. Receptors were obtained from a person between 18 and 65 years old who received the Ad26.COV2.S COVID-19 vaccine or a placebo.

The chain carries TRBV6-1 and TRBJ1-2; D is uncertain. The CDR3 extends over 13 amino acids. In germline, CDR1 is MNHNS, CDR2 SASEGT. The V gene lost 3 bases and the J gene lost 4 bases, with 9 bases spanning the gap. CDR3 DNA sequence: TGTGCCAGCAGTGAGACACTCCTCTATGGCTACACCTTC. It is translated as CASSETLLYGYTF.

V and J are TRBV30 and TRBJ2-2, with 12 bases aligning to TRBD2. The germline V gene has CDR1 GTSNPN and CDR2 SVGIG (reference sequence). V dropped 1 base and J dropped 7; count of bases not matched to a gene: 7. This CDR3 has 16 amino acids. The CDR3 here is CAWSGGLAGSGGELFF. In DNA form, the CDR3 reads TGTGCCTGGAGTGGGGGACTAGCGGGTTCGGGCGGGGAGCTGTTTTTT.

This rearrangement joins TRBV7-6 to TRBJ2-1, with 14 bases that match TRBD2. Trimming removed 5 bases from V and 10 bases from J; junction bases left unmatched: 7. Germline V gene lookup returns CDR1 SGHVS and CDR2 FNYEAQ. This CDR3 spans 15 amino acids. The CDR3 DNA sequence: TGTGCCAGCAGCCGCCCCGGGACTAGCGGGGGAGAGCAGTTCTTC. As protein: CASSRPGTSGGEQFF.

The V gene is TRBV25-1, the J gene TRBJ1-3, with D perhaps matching TRBD1 (6 bases). Germline values: CDR1 MGHDK, CDR2 SYGVNS. The CDR3 extends over 14 amino acids. V lost 10 bases and J lost 0, with 13 bases in between. The DNA for the CDR3 is TGTGCCAACCCGGACAGCTACTCTGGAAACACCATATATTTT. It encodes CANPDSYSGNTIYF.

The chain carries TRBV5-1 and TRBJ2-5; 12 bases map to TRBD2. Germline V gives CDR1 SGHRS, CDR2 YFSETQ. With 2 bases clipped from V and 1 base from J, the junction kept 6 bases outside the gene matches. This CDR3 contains 17 residues. The CDR3 protein is CASSLSGTSGFQETQYF. The CDR3 DNA is TGCGCCAGCAGCTTATCCGGGACTAGCGGGTTCCAAGAGACCCAGTACTTC.

This clone turned up a few times. V and J are TRBV5-1 and TRBJ1-3; no reliable D call. Germline V CDR1 and CDR2: SGHRS, YFSETQ. This CDR3 contains 15 residues. V shed 2 bases and J shed 4 bases, with 13 bases lying between them. CDR3 sequence: CASSLNDNAGNTIYF. The CDR3 coding sequence is TGCGCCAGCAGCTTAAATGATAACGCGGGAAACACCATATATTTT.

This sequence joins TRBV5-1 and TRBJ2-5; either TRBD1 or TRBD2 may fit D (5 bases each). The CDR3 runs to 13 residues. From germline, CDR1 is SGHRS and CDR2 YFSETQ. V shed 3 bases and J shed 7 bases, with 13 bases lying between them. The CDR3 nucleotides read TGCGCCAGCAGCTCCCGGGACGGCCGGACCCAGTACTTC. This encodes CASSSRDGRTQYF.

The V and J genes are TRBV28 and TRBJ1-4; 9 bases agree with TRBD1. The CDR3 covers 14 residues. Germline lookup yields CDR1 MDHEN and CDR2 SYDVKM. The V gene end was trimmed by 4 bases and the J gene end by 8 bases; junction bases not matched to a gene: 5. CDR3 loop: CASSSGTGKEKLFF. The CDR3 nucleotides read TGTGCCAGCAGTTCCGGGACAGGGAAAGAAAAACTGTTTTTT.